This is a list of T cell receptor beta chains from one sample in a study of shared clonotypes between healthy human individuals. Assay: immunoSEQ multiplex PCR; the TCRdb copy retains only in-frame clones and omits some. The sample has over 2 million clones, 85% to 95% seen once; the top ten hold approximately 0.4%. Sequenced sample: naive CD4+ T cells from PBMCs. The source of these receptors is a man between 18 and 35 years old in good health. Some clones in this sample may be carry-over from other donors' samples. CDR3s include the opening cysteine and the closing phenylalanine or tryptophan. The D gene is left open where the match is weak. Where a row states a size, it is once, few, many or the class of an expanded clone; other rows omit it.

TGTGCCAGCAGCGGCAGAGCCGGATTTGCCCGGGAGCCTTCATACGAGCAGTACTTC CASSGRAGFAREPSYEQYF TRBJ2-7 NA TRBV11-2 19 NA
TGCAGCGTTGAAAGACAGGGCGACACTGAAGCTTTCTTT CSVERQGDTEAFF TRBJ1-1 once TRBV29-1 13 TRBD1
TGCGCCAGCAACTTGGCTCCAGGAGGAAACACCATATATTTT CASNLAPGGNTIYF TRBJ1-3 NA TRBV5-1 14 NA
TGTGCCAGCAGTTTAAACAGGGGATCCTACGAGCAGTACTTC CASSLNRGSYEQYF TRBJ2-7 once TRBV28 14 TRBD1
TGTGCCATCCCCAGGGGGGGTAAAGACGAGCAGTACTTC CAIPRGGKDEQYF TRBJ2-7 NA TRBV6-1 13 NA
TGTGCCAGCAGCTTAGGGGCAGGGAACCCCTATGGCTACACCTTC CASSLGAGNPYGYTF TRBJ1-2 NA TRBV7-2 15 NA
TGTGCCAGCAGCCCTCCTGCCGGGACAGGGGGCTGGAATGAGCAGTTCTTC CASSPPAGTGGWNEQFF TRBJ2-1 NA TRBV7-9 17 TRBD1
TGCGCCAGCAGCTTGGGGGCCGTGAACACTGAAGCTTTCTTT CASSLGAVNTEAFF TRBJ1-1 NA TRBV5-1 14 NA
TGTGCCAGCAGCCCCAGGAGCGGGGCCTACGAGCAGTACTTC CASSPRSGAYEQYF TRBJ2-7 once TRBV9 14 TRBD2
TGCGCCAGCAACGGCGGGAGGAACACCGGGGAGCTGTTTTTT CASNGGRNTGELFF TRBJ2-2 NA TRBV5-1 14 TRBD2
TGTGCCAGCAGTTTATTGGCAGGGGTTAACACCGGGGAGCTGTTTTTT CASSLLAGVNTGELFF TRBJ2-2 NA TRBV28 16 NA
TGTGCCAGCAGCCCCCCGACAGGGCGTGGAACTGAAGCTTTCTTT CASSPPTGRGTEAFF TRBJ1-1 NA TRBV11-1 15 TRBD1
TGTGCCAGCAGCTTAGCTAAGAACACCGGGGAGCTGTTTTTT CASSLAKNTGELFF TRBJ2-2 once TRBV7-2 14 NA
TGTGCCAGCAGTACCCCCGCGGCGGGGGGAGGTGGCTACACCTTC CASSTPAAGGGGYTF TRBJ1-2 NA TRBV6-5 15 NA
TGTGCCAGCAGTTATTGGTCACTAAAAGAGACCCAGTACTTC CASSYWSLKETQYF TRBJ2-5 NA TRBV5-6 14 NA
TGTGCCAGCAGCAGGGATGGGGGAATCACTGAAGCTTTCTTT CASSRDGGITEAFF TRBJ1-1 NA TRBV25-1 14 NA
TGTGCCAGCAGCCAAGAACCGGCCCCCGGACCAGATACGCAGTATTTT CASSQEPAPGPDTQYF TRBJ2-3 NA TRBV4-2 16 NA
TGCAGTGCTAGACTGGGGCAGACCCAGTACTTC CSARLGQTQYF TRBJ2-5 NA TRBV20-1 11 NA
TGTGCCAGCAGTGAGCAGGGAGGCAATCAGCCCCAGCATTTT CASSEQGGNQPQHF TRBJ1-5 NA TRBV2 14 NA
TGTGCCATCCGGGCAGTCCTCATGAACACTGAAGCTTTCTTT CAIRAVLMNTEAFF TRBJ1-1 NA TRBV10-3 14 NA
TGTGCCAGCAGTTTGGGGCGCCATAATGAAAAACTGTTTTTT CASSLGRHNEKLFF TRBJ1-4 NA TRBV28 14 NA
TGTGCCAGCAGTTTCAAGTCAGGGATCGAGCAGTACTTC CASSFKSGIEQYF TRBJ2-7 NA TRBV27 13 NA